The present entry profiles one T cell receptor (beta chain) with its context. This clonotype was observed many times. There is no known antigen for this receptor. No per-base quality is available; no much larger clone lies one base away. The CDR3, cysteine through phenylalanine, is 15 amino acids long. Only the CDR3 DNA stays, 45 bases, in frame from base 1. The germline V and J ends show losses of 3 bases and 5 bases respectively, and no gene match explains 7 bases of the junction. The library was prepared using 5' RACE. Sequencing relied on an Illumina HiSeq 2500. The second PCR ran for about 7 to 11 cycles and used a J-beta primer mix along with a sample-barcoded 5' primer. Each TCR beta cDNA molecule received a unique molecular identifier from a template-switch 5' adaptor carrying 12 random nucleotides. At least 2.5 million CDR3-containing paired-end reads were obtained from each sample. The Mint cDNA synthesis kit, primed by a TRBC-specific oligonucleotide, was used to synthesize first-strand cDNA from all RNA. Following uracil-DNA glycosylase treatment, all cDNA underwent a first 18-cycle PCR with the universal primers M1SS and BC2_uni_R. From the authors' description of their analysis: Each sample was normalized by randomly selecting 1 million high-quality reads, each carrying a distinct molecular identifier. Reads with shared molecular identifiers were discarded instead of being binned into consensus sequences. MiTCR, run with a Q25 quality threshold and the strictest error-elimination algorithm, handled CDR3 identification, clonotype clustering and error correction. A nonparametric unseen species model with Euler transformation was used to estimate a lower bound on total TCR beta diversity. TCRdb passed the public sequencing reads through fastp at Q25 and MiXCR, retaining productive beta sequences. Each CDR3 protein appears once, grouped with its most common genes and DNA. In this record, the V and J calls reflect TCRdb's handling and not the investigators' own analysis. Counted in this sample were 650,000 to 1,000,000 distinct CDR3 sequences; 36% of them appeared once. Of the sample, 10% to 15% is held by the ten largest clones.

The data derive from a study of blood T cells in healthy people across ages (dated by TCRdb to the mid-2010s). Study-level background: In model experiments, roughly one uniquely barcoded TCR beta cDNA molecule per two T cells was captured by template switching. The study measured age-related changes in TCR beta repertoire diversity using deep sequencing normalized with unique cDNA molecular identifiers. Donors of different ages were randomly distributed across sequencing lanes to avoid experimental bias. Two additional independent replicas of 1 million unique cDNA reads from the same blood draw were analyzed for two donors (one aged 18 to 30 and one aged 80 or older). The donors were split into four age groups: young (average around 17 years), middle-aged (more than 35), aged (approximately 60) and long-lived (under 85). The full study reports these points: As age increased, observed TCR beta diversity per million T cells dropped in a roughly linear way, and a significant reduction was already evident by age 40. Conclusive comparison of naive and antigen-experienced compartments was prevented by the profiling of bulk unsorted PBMCs. Total diversity estimates from one million sequenced T cells were considered lower bounds and underestimates. Because donor CMV infection status was unknown, age-related changes in expanded clonotypes were potentially confounded. The long-lived group showed more naive CD4+ T cells, fewer expanded clones and increased TCR diversity than the aged group, suggesting age selection. The percentage of naive T cells measured by flow cytometry correlated strongly with observed TCR beta diversity.

The 40 or so donors, aged 6 to 90 years, were systemically healthy Caucasian individuals from Russia. Each donor gave 8 to 10 milliliters of peripheral blood, collected into EDTA-treated Vacutainer tubes. Ficoll-Paque density-gradient centrifugation was used to isolate PBMCs, with at least 6.5 million obtained per sample. Trizol reagent was used to extract total RNA from the PBMCs, yielding at least 6 micrograms per sample. For every donor, an aliquot of PBMCs went through flow cytometry to measure the percentages of naive CD45RAhigh/CD27high T cells. The chain is encoded by TRBV12-3 or TRBV12-4 joined to TRBJ2-7; TRBD1 aligns with 10 central bases. The TCR was taken from a man aged 18 to 35 in good health. The source material was blood. CDR3 reads: CASSFEGQGRHEQYF. The nucleotide sequence reads TGTGCCAGCAGTTTTGAGGGACAGGGGAGACACGAGCAGTACTTC.